The rows below give T cell receptor beta chains drawn from one sample of a study of T cell responses to AZD1222 COVID-19 vaccine. The protocol was immunoSEQ multiplex PCR, while the TCRdb copy is restricted to in-frame clones and leaves out a portion. The repertoire holds about 96,000 clones, with over 75% as singletons. The source material was peripheral blood, sampled on day 0 of AZD1222 vaccination. The receptors derive from an adult in good health. Each CDR3 is given with its conserved first and last residue. The D gene is left open where the match is weak. Clone sizes are given selectively: once, few, many, or a class where the clone is expanded.

V gene	J gene	D gene	clone size	CDR3 protein	CDR3 DNA
TRBV6-2/TRBV6-3	TRBJ2-7	-	few	CASSLGSYEQYF	TGTGCCAGCAGTTTGGGGTCCTACGAGCAGTACTTC
TRBV28	TRBJ1-5	-	-	CASSQWAHQPQHF	TGTGCCAGCAGTCAGTGGGCTCATCAGCCCCAGCATTTT
TRBV5-6	TRBJ2-7	TRBD1	-	CASSFITGTGLINEQYF	TGTGCCAGCAGCTTCATCACCGGGACAGGGTTGATCAACGAGCAGTACTTC
TRBV6-4	TRBJ2-2	-	few	CASSPSSSNTGELFF	TGTGCCAGCAGCCCCAGTAGCTCGAACACCGGGGAGCTGTTTTTT
TRBV27	TRBJ2-1	-	-	CASSLRSATFYNEQFF	TGTGCCAGCAGTTTACGTAGCGCCACGTTTTACAATGAGCAGTTCTTC
TRBV28	TRBJ2-1	-	-	CASSLLNNEQFF	TGTGCCAGCAGTTTACTAAACAATGAGCAGTTCTTC
TRBV9	TRBJ2-7	TRBD2	-	CASSVWTSDSYEQYF	TGTGCCAGCAGCGTATGGACTAGCGACTCCTACGAGCAGTACTTC
TRBV4-1	TRBJ1-1	TRBD1	-	CASSQARTGRGTEAFF	TGCGCCAGCAGCCAAGCCCGGACAGGGAGGGGCACTGAAGCTTTCTTT
TRBV10-3	TRBJ2-1	TRBD2	-	CAIGGEGSYNEQFF	TGTGCCATTGGAGGGGAGGGCTCCTACAATGAGCAGTTCTTC
TRBV19	TRBJ2-3	-	-	CASSVETVSTDTQYF	TGTGCCAGTAGTGTGGAGACAGTTAGCACAGATACGCAGTATTTT
TRBV3-1/TRBV3-2	TRBJ1-4	-	-	CASSQVQGKNEKLFF	TGTGCCAGCAGCCAAGTTCAGGGGAAAAATGAAAAACTGTTTTTT
TRBV28	TRBJ1-1	TRBD1	-	CASSLYWDRGTEAFF	TGTGCCAGCAGTTTGTACTGGGACAGGGGCACTGAAGCTTTCTTT
TRBV21-1	TRBJ2-3	-	-	CASRTLLSGRRDTQYF	TGTGCCAGCAGGACCCTTCTGAGCGGGAGAAGGGATACGCAGTATTTT
TRBV7-2	TRBJ1-1	-	-	CASSLGGQGLGAFF	TGTGCCAGCAGCTTAGGTGGGCAGGGACTGGGAGCTTTCTTT
TRBV5-4	TRBJ2-7	-	once	CASSLGGSGNYEQYF	TGTGCCAGCAGCTTGGGAGGATCAGGAAATTACGAGCAGTACTTC
TRBV7-2	TRBJ1-2	-	-	CASSLVSYGYTF	TGTGCCAGCAGCTTAGTTAGCTATGGCTACACCTTC
TRBV6-5	TRBJ2-5	TRBD2	-	CASSYSDSSGQETQYF	TGTGCCAGCAGTTACTCCGATTCTAGCGGCCAAGAGACCCAGTACTTC
TRBV20-1	TRBJ1-1	-	-	CSAEDTTEAFF	TGCAGTGCTGAGGACACGACTGAAGCTTTCTTT
TRBV7-9	TRBJ1-4	TRBD1	-	CASSESTGYEKLFF	TGTGCCAGCAGCGAATCGACAGGGTACGAAAAACTGTTTTTT
TRBV6-5	TRBJ2-4	-	-	CASGMAKNIQYF	TGTGCCAGCGGGATGGCCAAAAACATTCAGTACTTC
TRBV5-1	TRBJ2-1	TRBD2	-	CASSVSGRASDEQFF	TGCGCCAGCAGCGTTAGCGGGAGGGCCTCGGATGAGCAGTTCTTC
TRBV9	TRBJ1-1	TRBD1	-	CASSLKTGISSEAFF	TGTGCCAGCAGCTTAAAGACAGGGATCTCGTCTGAAGCTTTCTTT
TRBV9	TRBJ2-2	-	few	CASSASKGPTGELFF	TGTGCCAGCAGCGCATCGAAGGGACCCACCGGGGAGCTGTTTTTT
TRBV29-1	TRBJ1-2	-	-	CSARQDNYGYTF	TGCAGCGCTCGACAGGATAACTATGGCTACACCTTC
TRBV19	TRBJ1-1	-	once	CASSAGYAEAFF	TGTGCCAGTAGCGCAGGGTATGCTGAAGCTTTCTTT
TRBV9	TRBJ1-4	TRBD1	-	CASSPHRGVGEKLFF	TGTGCCAGCAGCCCTCACAGGGGGGTTGGTGAAAAACTGTTTTTT
TRBV2	TRBJ1-5	-	-	CASRGILGQPQHF	TGTGCCAGCCGCGGGATCCTCGGCCAGCCCCAGCATTTT
TRBV30	TRBJ2-7	-	-	CAWTPDRGYEQYF	TGTGCCTGGACCCCCGATCGCGGTTACGAGCAGTACTTC
TRBV27	TRBJ1-5	TRBD1	-	CASSKTGTENQPQHF	TGTGCCAGCAGTAAGACCGGGACAGAAAATCAGCCCCAGCATTTT
TRBV12-3/TRBV12-4	TRBJ1-4	-	-	CASSLAPEKLFF	TGTGCCAGCAGTTTAGCGCCGGAAAAACTGTTTTTT
TRBV6-2/TRBV6-3	TRBJ2-1	TRBD2	-	CASSTGLAGGSVYNEQFF	TGTGCCAGCAGTACGGGACTAGCGGGAGGGTCGGTCTACAATGAGCAGTTCTTC
TRBV4-2	TRBJ2-3	TRBD2	-	CASSQKAGDGSDTQYF	TGTGCCAGCAGCCAAAAAGCGGGAGATGGGTCAGATACGCAGTATTTT
TRBV24-1	TRBJ1-2	-	once	CATSDLKEGGYGYTF	TGTGCCACCAGTGATTTGAAAGAAGGAGGCTATGGCTACACCTTC
TRBV30	TRBJ1-2	TRBD1	-	CASGQALGYGYTF	TGTGCCTCCGGACAGGCCCTAGGCTATGGCTACACCTTC
TRBV6-5	TRBJ2-1	TRBD1	-	CASSYSTRGHSEQFF	TGTGCCAGCAGTTACTCGACCAGGGGGCATAGTGAGCAGTTCTTC
TRBV10-2	TRBJ1-1	TRBD1	-	CASNSGQGRRNTEAFF	TGCGCCAGTAATTCGGGACAGGGCCGGAGGAACACTGAAGCTTTCTTT
TRBV27	TRBJ1-2	TRBD1	once	CASRSVRGLDGYTF	TGTGCCAGCAGGTCAGTCAGGGGGCTCGATGGCTACACCTTC
TRBV7-9	TRBJ1-5	-	-	CASSLASGGVQPQHF	TGTGCCAGCAGCTTAGCGTCTGGGGGCGTTCAGCCCCAGCATTTT
TRBV28	TRBJ1-2	-	-	CASSSRGKANYGYTF	TGTGCCAGCAGTTCAAGAGGGAAAGCTAACTATGGCTACACCTTC
TRBV19	TRBJ1-1	-	-	CASSDRLYPEAFF	TGTGCCAGTAGCGACAGGCTGTACCCTGAAGCTTTCTTT